This T cell receptor beta chain emerged from a study of PD-L1 blockade in urothelial cancer. At the level of the study: Patients initiated atezolizumab in the mid-2010s at 1,200 mg intravenously every 3 weeks. When blood samples were assessed, the median T cell count was 141,255. Enrolled patients had been treated previously with 0 to 3 chemotherapy regimens.

This clone was picked up one time. The time point denotes: pretreatment peripheral blood. Clones were read by immunoSEQ multiplex PCR, and TCRdb kept only the in-frame ones, dropping some. The table has about 74,000 clones, about nine tenths seen once. The CDR3 spans 13 residues. CDR1 and CDR2 from the germline V gene are GTSNPN and SVGIG (reference sequence). V lost 1 base to trimming and J lost 5 bases, with 11 bases between them. This clonotype was obtained from a man in his 70s with urothelial cancer. This sequence joins TRBV30 and TRBJ2-5; possibly TRBD2 for D (5 bases). The sequencing used PBMCs, collected around atezolizumab (anti-PD-L1) treatment. The CDR3 region has the DNA TGTGCCTGGAGTGCTAGCCTCGGGGAGACCCAGTACTTC. Amino acids: CAWSASLGETQYF.